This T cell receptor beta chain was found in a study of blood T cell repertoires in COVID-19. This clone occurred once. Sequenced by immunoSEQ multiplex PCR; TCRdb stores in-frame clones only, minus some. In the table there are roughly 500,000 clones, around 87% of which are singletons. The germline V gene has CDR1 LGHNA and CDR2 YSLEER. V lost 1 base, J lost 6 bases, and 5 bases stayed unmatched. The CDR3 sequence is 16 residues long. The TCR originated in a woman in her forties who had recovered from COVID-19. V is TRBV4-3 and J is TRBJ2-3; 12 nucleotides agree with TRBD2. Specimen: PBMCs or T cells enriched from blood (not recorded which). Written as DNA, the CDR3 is TGCGCCAGCAGCCAAGGACTAGCGGGAGCTTTTGATACGCAGTATTTT. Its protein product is CASSQGLAGAFDTQYF.